The rows below give T cell receptor beta chains drawn from one sample of a study of T cell responses to AZD1222 COVID-19 vaccine. Assay: immunoSEQ multiplex PCR; the TCRdb copy retains only in-frame clones and omits some. The sample carries 110,000 or so clones, more than 75% recorded once. Source: peripheral blood, taken 28 days after the second AZD1222 dose. The receptors here all came from an adult who received the AZD1222 COVID-19 vaccine. Each CDR3 is given with its conserved first and last residue. The D gene is left open where the match is weak. Some rows have no size entry. The others give once, few or many, or a class for an expanded clone.

j_call d_call clone_size v_call cdr3_nt cdr3_aa
TRBJ2-2 . . TRBV7-3 TGTGCCAGCAGACGCAACACCGGGGAGCTGTTTTTT CASRRNTGELFF
TRBJ1-4 TRBD1 once TRBV29-1 TGCAGCGTTGGGACAGGGAGAGGAGAAAAACTGTTTTTT CSVGTGRGEKLFF
TRBJ2-6 . . TRBV7-6 TGTGCCAGCAGCTTGGGGGGGCTCTCTGGGGCCAACGTCCTGACTTTC CASSLGGLSGANVLTF
TRBJ1-1 TRBD1 . TRBV19 TGTGCCAGTAGTCCAGGGACAGGGTACACTGAAGCTTTCTTT CASSPGTGYTEAFF
TRBJ2-1 . . TRBV27 TGTGCCAGCAGTTTACGGGGATACAATGAGCAGTTCTTC CASSLRGYNEQFF
TRBJ1-5 . . TRBV6-4 TGTGCCAGCAGCGCGATGGGGGGCCGCCAGCCCCAGCATTTT CASSAMGGRQPQHF
TRBJ1-1 . . TRBV28 TGTGCCAGCAGTTTAGATAGGACTGAAGCTTTCTTT CASSLDRTEAFF
TRBJ1-2 . once TRBV30 TGTGCCTGGGACGTTAACTATGGCTACACCTTC CAWDVNYGYTF
TRBJ1-5 . . TRBV24-1 TGTGCCACCAGTGATTCATCGCAGGGTCAGCCCCAGCATTTT CATSDSSQGQPQHF
TRBJ2-7 TRBD1 . TRBV18 TGTGCCAGCTCACCTCAGGGGGCGAAAGAGCAGTACTTC CASSPQGAKEQYF
TRBJ2-7 TRBD1 . TRBV4-3 TGCGCCAGCAGCCAAGGAGGACAGGAGAGCTCCTACGAGCAGTACTTC CASSQGGQESSYEQYF
TRBJ2-3 TRBD2 . TRBV6-2/TRBV6-3 TGTGCCAGCAGTTACACGCTAGCGGGAGATACGCAGTATTTT CASSYTLAGDTQYF
TRBJ1-1 TRBD1 . TRBV19 TGTGCCAGTAGTAGCCAACAGGGGAGGACTGAAGCTTTCTTT CASSSQQGRTEAFF
TRBJ2-7 TRBD2 . TRBV11-1 TGTGCCAGCAGCGGAGCGGGAGCCTCTCGCGGGCAGTACTTC CASSGAGASRGQYF
TRBJ1-1 . few TRBV13 TGTGCCAGCAGCTTAGGGACGAACACTGAAGCTTTCTTT CASSLGTNTEAFF
TRBJ2-7 TRBD2 . TRBV2 TGTGCCAGCAGTAGACTAGCGGGAGAGTCCTACGAGCAGTACTTC CASSRLAGESYEQYF
TRBJ1-4 . . TRBV29-1 TGCAGCGTTGCCCAGGCAACTAATGAAAAACTGTTTTTT CSVAQATNEKLFF
TRBJ1-2 TRBD1 few TRBV7-9 TGTGCCAGCAGCACACAGGGGTGGGGTGGCTACACCTTC CASSTQGWGGYTF
TRBJ2-1 . . TRBV14 TGTGCCAGCAGCCCCTTCTGGGGCTACAATGAGCAGTTCTTC CASSPFWGYNEQFF
TRBJ2-7 . . TRBV10-3 TGTGCCATCAGTGACCCGAAGAACAGGGACGACTACGAGCAGTACTTC CAISDPKNRDDYEQYF
TRBJ1-4 TRBD1 . TRBV7-2 TGTGCCAGCAGCTTAGTCCAGGGGGCCGGAGATCTGTTTTTT CASSLVQGAGDLFF
TRBJ2-6 . . TRBV3-1/TRBV3-2 TGTGCCAGCAGCCCCGTGAGGGTAGACTCTGGGGCCAACGTCCTGACTTTC CASSPVRVDSGANVLTF
TRBJ1-5 . . TRBV4-3 TGCGCCAGCAGCCTCGAAAGGAGACAGCCCCAGCATTTT CASSLERRQPQHF
TRBJ1-2 . once TRBV3-1/TRBV3-2 TGTGCCAGCAGCAAATCCGGGCCCCCGATCTATGGCTACACCTTC CASSKSGPPIYGYTF
TRBJ2-3 . . TRBV9 TGTGCCAGCAGCTTCTCGGGACGGAGGGAGGATACGCAGTATTTT CASSFSGRREDTQYF
TRBJ2-6 . . TRBV13 TGTGCCAGCAGCTTATATAGCTCTGGGGCCAACGTCCTGACTTTC CASSLYSSGANVLTF
TRBJ2-1 TRBD2 . TRBV9 TGTGCCAGCAGCGTAGGGTTAGCGGGGGAGCATGAGCAGTTCTTC CASSVGLAGEHEQFF
TRBJ2-1 . . TRBV9 TGTGCCAGCAGCGTAGCTCTTGGTGGACAGAGCTCCTACAATGAGCAGTTCTTC CASSVALGGQSSYNEQFF
TRBJ1-4 . . TRBV4-3 TGCGCCAGCAGCCAAGTAGTGGGGGTAGGAACTAATGAAAAACTGTTTTTT CASSQVVGVGTNEKLFF
TRBJ2-7 . . TRBV7-3 TGTGCCAGCAGCTTAACCGGGTCCCAATCCTACGAGCAGTACTTC CASSLTGSQSYEQYF
TRBJ2-7 TRBD2 . TRBV10-3 TGTGCCATCGGGGGGGGTACACCTGACGAAAGCTCCTACGAGCAGTACTTC CAIGGGTPDESSYEQYF
TRBJ1-6 TRBD1 . TRBV5-6 TGTGCCAGCAGCTTGGGACAGGGAACTTCACCCCTCCACTTT CASSLGQGTSPLHF